These 20 T cell receptor beta chains came from one sample sequenced in a study of blood T cell repertoires in COVID-19. Using immunoSEQ multiplex PCR, the repertoire was profiled, and TCRdb retains in-frame clones only, with some absent. Here the sample spans approximately 96,000 clones, about 96% being singletons. Sample: peripheral blood. These receptors were taken from a human donor with active COVID-19. The donor label of this sample is uncertain.

The chain recombines TRBV12-5 with TRBJ2-6; 8 bases map to TRBD1. Per germline, CDR1 LGHNT and CDR2 FRNRAP. The CDR3 loop spans 20 amino acids. V was pared by 3 bases and J by 0 bases, with 13 bases of the junction left unmatched. In nucleotides, the CDR3 is TGTGCTAGTGGTTTCACCCTCGGGACAGGTGTAATCTCTGGGGCCAACGTCCTGACTTTC. As protein: CASGFTLGTGVISGANVLTF.

J is TRBJ2-1 and V is TRBV6-1, with TRBD2 as a possible D gene (5 bases). The germline V and J ends were trimmed by 3 bases and 4 bases, with 16 bases remaining between them. This CDR3 spans 16 amino acids. Germline CDR1 MNHNS, CDR2 SASEGT. The CDR3 reads CASSDPGLVPYNEQFF. In nucleotides, the CDR3 is TGTGCCAGCAGTGATCCCGGACTGGTCCCTTACAATGAGCAGTTCTTC.

The CDR3 DNA reads TGTGCCATCAGTGAGGGGCAGGGACTAACCTACGAGCAGTACTTC. Its translation is CAISEGQGLTYEQYF. The J gene is TRBJ2-7, the V gene TRBV10-3; 7 positions agree with TRBD2. Trimming removed 2 bases from V and 2 bases from J; junction bases left unmatched: 6. Germline CDR1 and CDR2: ENHRY and SYGVKD. The CDR3 loop spans 15 amino acids.

V is TRBV14 and J is TRBJ2-7; 8 nucleotides agree with TRBD2. The CDR3 totals 15 residues. CDR1 and CDR2 from the germline V gene are SGHDN and FVKESK. The trim removed 4 bases at V and 3 bases at J, leaving 8 bases unmatched. The CDR3 sequence: CASSRGGGQRYEQYF. CDR3 DNA: TGTGCCAGCAGCCGCGGCGGGGGGCAGCGCTACGAGCAGTACTTC.

The chain carries TRBV5-1 and TRBJ1-2; D remains ambiguous. The germline gives CDR1 SGHRS, CDR2 YFSETQ. Trimming shortened V by 0 bases and J by 8 bases, and 11 bases separated the two germline ends. The CDR3 covers 13 residues. In DNA, the CDR3 is TGCGCCAGCAGCTTGGATGCAGGAGGAGGCTACACCTTC. Its translation: CASSLDAGGGYTF.

This chain connects TRBV9 to TRBJ2-1, with a weak D call TRBD1 (5 bases). V was cut by 7 bases and J by 4 bases, with 18 bases left in between. The CDR3 has 15 amino acids. Germline V lookup: CDR1 SGDLS, CDR2 YYNGEE. The CDR3 here is CASSGATPIYNEQFF. The CDR3 region has the DNA TGTGCCAGCTCTGGGGCCACACCAATTTACAATGAGCAGTTCTTC.

CDR3 nucleotides: TGTGCCAGCAGCCAGGGGACTATGGAGACCCAGTACTTC. Residues: CASSQGTMETQYF. V gene TRBV14 combines with J gene TRBJ2-5, with 7 bases identical to TRBD2. The trim removed 3 bases at V and 5 bases at J, leaving 3 bases unmatched. Germline values: CDR1 SGHDN, CDR2 FVKESK. CDR3 length: 13 amino acids.

This clone was seen a handful of times. V gene TRBV4-3 combines with J gene TRBJ2-7, with 10 bases that match TRBD2. The CDR3 length is 15 residues. The V gene's germline CDR1 is LGHNA and CDR2 YSLEER. The junction had 5 bases not matched to a gene; V was cut back by 3 bases and J by 3 bases. The CDR3 loop is CASSQLLAGSYEQYF. The DNA for the CDR3 is TGCGCCAGCAGCCAGTTACTAGCGGGGAGCTACGAGCAGTACTTC.

This chain connects TRBV12-3 or TRBV12-4 to TRBJ2-7, with 7 bases identical to TRBD2. Germline trimming cut 5 bases from V and 6 bases from J; bases unmatched to any gene: 4. The CDR3 is 12 residues long. This CDR3 is CASSAREVEQYF. The DNA for the CDR3 is TGTGCCAGCAGTGCCCGGGAGGTCGAGCAGTACTTC.

The V and J genes are TRBV2 and TRBJ2-5; 7 bases fit TRBD1. Germline V lookup: CDR1 SNHLY, CDR2 FYNNEI. This CDR3 spans 13 amino acids. V was pared by 9 bases and J by 1 base, with 5 bases of the junction left unmatched. The CDR3 DNA follows: TGTGCCAGTTGTCGGACAGGCCAAGAGACCCAGTACTTC. Its translation is CASCRTGQETQYF.

Here the CDR3 reads CASSRGQGNTGELFF. CDR3 nucleotides: TGTGCCAGTAGTAGGGGACAGGGGAACACCGGGGAGCTGTTTTTT. The gene calls are TRBV19 and TRBJ2-2, with 9 bases identical to TRBD1. CDR1 is LNHDA and CDR2 is SQIVND in the germline V gene (reference sequence). The V segment lost 4 bases and the J segment 1 base; nucleotides outside the gene matches: 1. The CDR3 totals 15 residues.

The genes are TRBV2 and TRBJ1-2, with 7 bases fitting TRBD1. Germline V lookup: CDR1 SNHLY, CDR2 FYNNEI. This CDR3 comprises 13 residues. Trimming removed 4 bases from V and 2 bases from J; junction bases left unmatched: 1. CDR3 coding DNA: TGTGCCAGCAGTGCGGACAGGAACTATGGCTACACCTTC. Encoded protein: CASSADRNYGYTF.

The chain carries TRBV6-1 and TRBJ1-1; 11 nucleotides line up with TRBD1. The V and J ends lost 2 bases and 4 bases, in that order; junction bases with no gene match: 3. Germline loops: CDR1 MNHNS, CDR2 SASEGT. CDR3 length: 15 amino acids. CDR3 nucleotide sequence: TGTGCCAGCAGTGAATTTGGGACAGGGGGCACTGAAGCTTTCTTT. Translating gives CASSEFGTGGTEAFF.

This clone is a singleton in its sample. The chain employs TRBV28 and TRBJ2-4, with 7 bases that match TRBD1. CDR3 length equals 14 residues. Germline values: CDR1 MDHEN, CDR2 SYDVKM. The V gene end was trimmed by 4 bases and the J gene end by 9 bases; junction bases not matched to a gene: 9. CDR3 nucleotide sequence: TGTGCCAGCAGTTCTCCGACAGGGAAGGGCATTCAGTACTTC. Its translation is CASSSPTGKGIQYF.

The chain combines TRBV6-1 with TRBJ1-6, with TRBD1 matching over 7 bases. This CDR3 comprises 14 residues. Trimming took 2 bases from V and 9 from J; bases not matched to a gene: 4. Germline CDR1 is MNHNS and CDR2 is SASEGT. The CDR3 bases are TGTGCCAGCAGTGAATACAGGGGAGGTTCACCCCTCCACTTT. Amino acid sequence: CASSEYRGGSPLHF.

CDR3 sequence: CASMEGQGQNIQYF. In nucleotides, the CDR3 is TGTGCCAGCATGGAGGGACAGGGTCAAAACATTCAGTACTTC. The V and J genes are TRBV6-5 and TRBJ2-4, with 9 bases aligning to TRBD1. Unmatched junction bases numbered 6, after V lost 7 bases and J lost 5 bases. The germline CDR1 and CDR2 sequences are MNHEY and SVGAGI. There are 14 residues in the CDR3.

The sample holds one count of this clone. This chain joins TRBV7-2 and TRBJ2-6; a possible D gene is TRBD1 (5 bases). This CDR3 spans 15 amino acids. CDR1 is SGHTA and CDR2 is FQGNSA in the germline V gene. Trimming took off 5 bases at V and 4 bases at J, with 12 bases between the two ends. The CDR3 DNA is TGTGCCAGCAGCCCCCGCAGGGTCGGGGCCAACGTCCTGACTTTC. This sequence encodes CASSPRRVGANVLTF.

The chain couples TRBV5-4 to TRBJ2-5; D gene unclear. V was cut by 2 bases and J by 2 bases, with 13 bases left in between. Germline CDR1 SGHNT, CDR2 YYREEE (reference sequence). This CDR3 is 15 amino acids long. CDR3 DNA sequence: TGTGCCAGCAGCTTAGATCCGGCAGGACAAGAGACCCAGTACTTC. As protein: CASSLDPAGQETQYF.

The chain has TRBV18 and TRBJ2-7; the D gene is possibly TRBD1 (6 bases). The germline V and J ends were trimmed by 6 bases and 5 bases, with 8 bases remaining between them. The CDR3 length is 11 residues. Germline assignment: CDR1 KGHSH and CDR2 LQKENI. The CDR3 loop reads CASSYRDEQYF. The CDR3 DNA follows: TGTGCCAGCTCGTACAGGGACGAGCAGTACTTC. Full variable domain (remainder filled in from reference TRBV18 and TRBJ2-7): NAGVMQNPRHLVRRRGQEARLRCSPMKGHSHVYWYRQLPEEGLKFMVYLQKENIIDESGMPKERFSAEFPKEGPSILRIQQVVRGDSAAYFCASSYRDEQYFGPGTRLTVT.

The rearrangement joins TRBV5-1 to TRBJ1-5; possibly TRBD1 for D (5 bases). Trimming pared 4 bases from V and 2 bases from J, leaving 10 bases between. CDR3 length: 14 residues. Germline CDR1 SGHRS, CDR2 YFSETQ. The CDR3 DNA reads as TGCGCCAGCAGCCCGGGGGGTGGCAATCAGCCCCAGCATTTT. It encodes CASSPGGGNQPQHF.